This record concerns one T cell receptor (beta chain) sequence. Germline assignment: CDR1 SGHRS and CDR2 YFSETQ. The ends lost 0 bases at V and 1 base at J; junction bases unmatched: 3. The CDR3 runs 16 residues. This entry comes from a study of OX40 agonist ivuxolimab in advanced cancers. Profiling relied on immunoSEQ multiplex PCR, and the TCRdb table lists in-frame clones only, not all of them. The table lists about 51,000 clones, roughly 86% of them singletons. The source is an adult with an advanced solid tumor such as melanoma, head and neck, liver or kidney cancer. The chain carries TRBV5-1 and TRBJ1-5; 8 nucleotides match TRBD1. This material consisted of CD4+ or CD8+ T cells sorted from blood, taken in a trial of the OX40 agonist ivuxolimab. In DNA, the CDR3 is TGCGCCAGCAGCTTGGGGACAGGGAGAAGCAATCAGCCCCAGCATTTT. Protein: CASSLGTGRSNQPQHF.